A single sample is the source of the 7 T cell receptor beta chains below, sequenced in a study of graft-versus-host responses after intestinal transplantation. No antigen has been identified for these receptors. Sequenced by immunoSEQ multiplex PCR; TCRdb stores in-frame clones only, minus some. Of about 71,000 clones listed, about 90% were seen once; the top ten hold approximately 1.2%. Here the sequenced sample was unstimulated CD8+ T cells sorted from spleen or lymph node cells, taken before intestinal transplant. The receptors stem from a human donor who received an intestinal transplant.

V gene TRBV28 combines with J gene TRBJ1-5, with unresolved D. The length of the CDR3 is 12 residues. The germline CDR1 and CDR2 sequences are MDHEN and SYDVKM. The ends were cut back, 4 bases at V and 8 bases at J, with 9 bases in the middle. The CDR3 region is CASSSGMEPQHF. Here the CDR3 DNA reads TGTGCCAGCAGTTCGGGTATGGAGCCCCAGCATTTT. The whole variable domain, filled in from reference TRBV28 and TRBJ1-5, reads DVKVTQSSRYLVKRTGEKVFLECVQDMDHENMFWYRQDPGLGLRLIYFSYDVKMKEKGDIPEGYSVSREKKERFSLILESASTNQTSMYLCASSSGMEPQHFGDGTRLSIL.

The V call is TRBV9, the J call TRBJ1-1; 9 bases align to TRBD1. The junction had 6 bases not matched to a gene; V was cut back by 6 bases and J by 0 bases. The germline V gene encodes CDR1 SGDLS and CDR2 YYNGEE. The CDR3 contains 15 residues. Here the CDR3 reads CASTVTGGMNTEAFF. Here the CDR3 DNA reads TGTGCCAGCACCGTGACAGGGGGGATGAACACTGAAGCTTTCTTT.

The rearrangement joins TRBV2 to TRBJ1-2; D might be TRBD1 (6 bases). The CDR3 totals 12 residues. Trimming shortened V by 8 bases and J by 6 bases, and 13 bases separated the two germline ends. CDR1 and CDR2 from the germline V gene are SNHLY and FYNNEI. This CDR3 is CASPQGLDGYTF. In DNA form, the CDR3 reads TGTGCCAGCCCACAGGGTCTTGATGGCTACACCTTC. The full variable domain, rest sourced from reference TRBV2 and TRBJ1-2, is EPEVTQTPSHQVTQMGQEVILRCVPISNHLYFYWYRQILGQKVEFLVSFYNNEISEKSEIFDDQFSVERPDGSNFTLKIRSTKLEDSAMYFCASPQGLDGYTFGSGTRLTVV.

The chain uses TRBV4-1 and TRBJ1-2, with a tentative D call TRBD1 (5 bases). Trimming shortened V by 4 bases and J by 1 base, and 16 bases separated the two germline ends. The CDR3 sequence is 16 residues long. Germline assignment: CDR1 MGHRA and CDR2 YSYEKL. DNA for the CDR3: TGCGCCAGCAGCCTTACCGGGACTGAGATTAACTATGGCTACACCTTC. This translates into CASSLTGTEINYGYTF.

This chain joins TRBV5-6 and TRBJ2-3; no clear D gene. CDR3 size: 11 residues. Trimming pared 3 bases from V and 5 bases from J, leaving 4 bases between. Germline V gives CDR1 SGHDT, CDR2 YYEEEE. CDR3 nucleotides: TGTGCCAGCAGCTCCATAGATACGCAGTATTTT. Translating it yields CASSSIDTQYF.

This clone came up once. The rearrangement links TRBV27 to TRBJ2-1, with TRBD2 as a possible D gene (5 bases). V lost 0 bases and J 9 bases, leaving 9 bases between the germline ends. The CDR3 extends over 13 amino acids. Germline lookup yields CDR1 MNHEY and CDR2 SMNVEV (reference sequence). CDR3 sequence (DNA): TGTGCCAGCAGTTTATCGGAGGCTAGTGAGCAGTTCTTC. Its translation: CASSLSEASEQFF.

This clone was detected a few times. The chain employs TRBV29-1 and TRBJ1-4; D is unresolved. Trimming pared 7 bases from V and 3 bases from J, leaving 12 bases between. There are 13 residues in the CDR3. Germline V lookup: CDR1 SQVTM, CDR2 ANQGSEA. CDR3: CSARPGANEKLFF. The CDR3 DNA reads TGCAGCGCCCGGCCTGGAGCTAATGAAAAACTGTTTTTT.